These 25 T cell receptor beta chains were sequenced from one sample in a study of blood T cell repertoires in COVID-19 (dated by TCRdb to 2018 to 2021). The receptor library was made with the immunoSEQ multiplex PCR assay. Held by TCRdb, this immuneACCESS table contains in-frame sequences only and omits some clones. Under half of the omission traces to an unresolved V gene where checked; the cause of the rest is unknown. Recorded for this sample are 150,000 or so clones; more than 75% of them occurred a single time. 6.5% to 8.5% of the sample comes from the top ten. Sequencing was carried out using PBMCs or T cells enriched from blood (not recorded which). These receptors all come from a woman aged 45-59 years who had recovered from COVID-19.

The chain employs TRBV7-8 and TRBJ2-1, with a possible D match to TRBD2 (7 bases). From germline, CDR1 is SGHVS and CDR2 FQNEAQ. V gave up 8 bases and J gave up 4 bases, with 21 bases separating them. The CDR3 is 16 residues long. CDR3 region: CASRELGGAGYNEQFF. The CDR3 DNA follows: TGTGCCAGCCGAGAGTTAGGGGGGGCAGGGTACAATGAGCAGTTCTTC.

The gene calls are TRBV9 and TRBJ2-3; 10 nucleotides line up with TRBD2. CDR3 size: 14 residues. Per germline, CDR1 SGDLS and CDR2 YYNGEE. With 7 bases clipped from V and 6 bases from J, the junction kept 8 bases outside the gene matches. CDR3 DNA: TGTGCCAGCGGACTAGCGGAATTAAGGGATACGCAGTATTTT. Amino acid sequence: CASGLAELRDTQYF.

V is TRBV19 and J is TRBJ2-7; 7 nucleotides agree with TRBD2. The CDR3 is 16 amino acids. Germline V gene data show CDR1 as LNHDA and CDR2 as SQIVND (reference sequence). Trimming at V came to 5 bases and at J to 1 base, leaving 11 bases not matched to a gene. CDR3 DNA sequence: TGTGCCAGTAGTCCGCCGGGGAGCGGGGTTTCCTACGAGCAGTACTTC. Protein product: CASSPPGSGVSYEQYF.

CDR3 nucleotides: TGTGCCAGCAGCCTACGGTCTAACCAAGAGACCCAGTACTTC. This codes for CASSLRSNQETQYF. This rearrangement joins TRBV11-3 to TRBJ2-5; no firm D call. CDR3 size: 14 residues. The germline V gene encodes CDR1 SGHNT and CDR2 YENEEA. V lost 5 bases and J 0 bases, leaving 10 bases between the germline ends.

The chain employs TRBV11-3 and TRBJ2-2; tentative D call: TRBD2 (6 bases). V dropped 1 base and J dropped 7 bases, with 13 bases sitting between them. CDR1 and CDR2 from the germline V gene are SGHNT and YENEEA. The CDR3 runs to 15 residues. Written as DNA, the CDR3 is TGTGCCAGCAGCTTAGGGGGCGCGGAGGGCGGGGAGCTGTTTTTT. Its translation is CASSLGGAEGGELFF.

A few counts support this clone. The genes are TRBV9 and TRBJ2-3; 8 nucleotides match TRBD2. This CDR3 is built from 15 residues. Trimming removed 0 bases from V and 4 bases from J; junction bases left unmatched: 4. The germline V gene has CDR1 SGDLS and CDR2 YYNGEE. In nucleotides, the CDR3 is TGTGCCAGCAGCGTAGCGGGGGGGCCCTCAGATACGCAGTATTTT. Translation gives CASSVAGGPSDTQYF. Using reference TRBV9 and TRBJ2-3 for the parts outside the CDR3, the full variable domain is DSGVTQTPKHLITATGQRVTLRCSPRSGDLSVYWYQQSLDQGLQFLIQYYNGEERAKGNILERFSAQQFPDLHSELNLSSLELGDSALYFCASSVAGGPSDTQYFGPGTRLTVL.

The J gene is TRBJ1-2, the V gene TRBV6-2 or TRBV6-3, with D uncertain. V was trimmed by 0 bases and J by 4 bases, leaving 18 bases between them. The germline gives CDR1 MNHEY, CDR2 SVGEGT. The CDR3 is made up of 17 amino acids. CDR3 region: CASSYSTRKVEGYGYTF. DNA for the CDR3: TGTGCCAGCAGTTACTCCACCCGAAAGGTTGAGGGCTATGGCTACACCTTC.

The chain is built from TRBV29-1 and TRBJ1-4, with a tentative D call TRBD1 (5 bases). The V end was cut by 7 bases, the J end by 4 bases, with 16 bases between. Per germline, CDR1 SQVTM and CDR2 ANQGSEA. The CDR3 covers 14 residues. CDR3 sequence (DNA): TGCAGCGGATGGTCGGGGGGAGGTAATGAAAAACTGTTTTTT. It specifies CSGWSGGGNEKLFF. The whole variable domain, filled in from reference TRBV29-1 and TRBJ1-4, reads SAVISQKPSRDICQRGTSLTIQCQVDSQVTMMFWYRQQPGQSLTLIATANQGSEATYESGFVIDKFPISRPNLTFSTLTVSNMSPEDSSIYLCSGWSGGGNEKLFFGSGTQLSVL.

This clone was detected only once. V and J are TRBV7-9 and TRBJ1-4; D may be TRBD1 (5 bases). Per the germline V gene, CDR1 is SEHNR and CDR2 is FQNEAQ (reference sequence). This CDR3 is 14 amino acids long. Between the trimmed V and J ends, which lost 4 bases and 8 bases, there was a span of 14 bases. This CDR3 reads CASSSGGNYEKLFF. As DNA, the CDR3 is TGTGCCAGCAGCTCGGGGGGGAATTACGAAAAACTGTTTTTT. Full variable domain (missing parts from reference TRBV7-9 and TRBJ1-4): DTGVSQNPRHKITKRGQNVTFRCDPISEHNRLYWYRQTLGQGPEFLTYFQNEAQLEKSRLLSDRFSAERPKGSFSTLEIQRTEQGDSAMYLCASSSGGNYEKLFFGSGTQLSVL.

The DNA of the CDR3 is TGTGCCAGCGTGTACCTAGCGGGGGGGGTCAAGAGCTACGAGCAGTACTTC. Residues: CASVYLAGGVKSYEQYF. The V call is TRBV2, the J call TRBJ2-7; 12 bases are a match to TRBD2. Germline lookup yields CDR1 SNHLY and CDR2 FYNNEI. The CDR3 runs to 17 residues. V shed 8 bases and J 3 bases; nucleotides not matched to a gene: 14.

The genes are TRBV7-2 and TRBJ2-5, with 14 bases aligning to TRBD2. The CDR3 has 14 residues. Trimming at V came to 5 bases and at J to 7 bases, leaving 3 bases not matched to a gene. From germline, CDR1 is SGHTA and CDR2 FQGNSA. The chain's CDR3 is CASSLGLAGGTQYF. The CDR3 DNA reads TGTGCCAGCAGCCTAGGACTAGCGGGGGGGACCCAGTACTTC.

The genes are TRBV5-1 and TRBJ2-1, with D uncertain. The V gene lost 3 bases and the J gene lost 9 bases, with 4 bases spanning the gap. Germline-derived CDR1 and CDR2 are SGHRS and YFSETQ. The CDR3 loop spans 10 amino acids. The CDR3 region is CASSYSEQFF. In DNA, the CDR3 is TGCGCCAGCAGCTACTCTGAGCAGTTCTTC.

A few counts support this clone. The chain combines TRBV11-2 with TRBJ1-1; D unclear. The CDR3 extends over 14 amino acids. Per germline, CDR1 SGHAT and CDR2 FQNNGV. Trimming removed 1 base from V and 3 bases from J, with 9 bases in between. Written as DNA, the CDR3 is TGTGCCAGCAGCTTAGCCCCCCGCGACACTGAAGCTTTCTTT. It specifies CASSLAPRDTEAFF.

The rearrangement joins TRBV4-3 to TRBJ2-7, with 7 bases lining up with TRBD2. The germline V gene has CDR1 LGHNA and CDR2 YSLEER. Unmatched junction bases numbered 8, after V lost 0 bases and J lost 3 bases. The CDR3 length is 16 residues. In nucleotides, the CDR3 is TGCGCCAGCAGCCAAGATGTGGCGGGGGAACTCTACGAGCAGTACTTC. Translated: CASSQDVAGELYEQYF.

This chain joins TRBV14 and TRBJ1-6, with 7 positions matching TRBD1. Germline CDR1 is SGHDN and CDR2 is FVKESK. The V gene end was trimmed by 0 bases and the J gene end by 6 bases; junction bases not matched to a gene: 5. The CDR3 consists of 16 residues. The CDR3 nucleotides read TGTGCCAGCAGCCAAGATCAGGGGGGAGGTAATTCACCCCTCCACTTT. This encodes CASSQDQGGGNSPLHF.

This clone was recorded only once. The genes are TRBV5-4 and TRBJ2-3; weak D call: TRBD2 (7 bases). CDR1 is SGHNT, CDR2 YYREEE, per germline (reference sequence). The CDR3 consists of 14 residues. The V end was cut by 0 bases, the J end by 6 bases, with 11 bases between. DNA of the CDR3: TGTGCCAGCAGCTTGGTGGGAGGGGGGGATACGCAGTATTTT. Protein: CASSLVGGGDTQYF.

This rearrangement joins TRBV6-5 to TRBJ1-6; the match to TRBD1 covers 7 bases. Per germline, CDR1 MNHEY and CDR2 SVGAGI. The CDR3 extends over 14 amino acids. The V segment lost 6 bases and the J segment 7 bases; nucleotides outside the gene matches: 6. CDR3: CASRMDRLNSPLHF. The CDR3 DNA follows: TGTGCCAGCAGGATGGACAGGCTCAATTCACCCCTCCACTTT.

The chain carries TRBV11-3 and TRBJ2-5, with a weak D call TRBD2 (6 bases). Trimming pared 7 bases from V and 4 bases from J, leaving 16 bases between. Germline V gene lookup returns CDR1 SGHNT and CDR2 YENEEA. The CDR3 is 14 amino acids. The CDR3 is CASTPVGAGETQYF. CDR3 nucleotide sequence: TGTGCCAGCACCCCCGTGGGAGCGGGAGAGACCCAGTACTTC. The entire variable domain, with the rest obtained from reference TRBV11-3 and TRBJ2-5, is as follows: EAGVVQSPRYKIIEKKQPVAFWCNPISGHNTLYWYLQNLGQGPELLIRYENEEAVDDSQLPKDRFSAERLKGVDSTLKIQPAELGDSAVYLCASTPVGAGETQYFGPGTRLLVL.

J is TRBJ2-7 and V is TRBV5-4; 9 positions agree with TRBD2. There are 15 residues in the CDR3. The V segment lost 4 bases and the J segment 0 bases; nucleotides outside the gene matches: 5. Germline CDR1 and CDR2: SGHNT and YYREEE (reference sequence). Here the CDR3 reads CASSGSGGSSYEQYF. Here the CDR3 DNA reads TGTGCCAGCAGCGGGAGCGGGGGGTCCTCCTACGAGCAGTACTTC. Combining the CDR3 with reference TRBV5-4 and TRBJ2-7 gives the whole variable domain ETGVTQSPTHLIKTRGQQVTLRCSSQSGHNTVSWYQQALGQGPQFIFQYYREEENGRGNFPPRFSGLQFPNYSSELNVNALELDDSALYLCASSGSGGSSYEQYFGPGTRLTVT.

This chain uses TRBV5-4 with TRBJ1-4; 7 positions agree with TRBD1. Trimming removed 0 bases from V and 0 bases from J; junction bases left unmatched: 5. Germline CDR1 is SGHNT and CDR2 is YYREEE (reference sequence). This CDR3 comprises 17 residues. The CDR3 protein is CASSLDRGYATNEKLFF. CDR3 in DNA: TGTGCCAGCAGCTTGGACAGGGGCTATGCAACTAATGAAAAACTGTTTTTT. Based on the CDR3 plus reference TRBV5-4 and TRBJ1-4, the full variable domain is ETGVTQSPTHLIKTRGQQVTLRCSSQSGHNTVSWYQQALGQGPQFIFQYYREEENGRGNFPPRFSGLQFPNYSSELNVNALELDDSALYLCASSLDRGYATNEKLFFGSGTQLSVL.

This clone was seen a few times. The chain recombines TRBV2 with TRBJ1-2, with D perhaps matching TRBD1 (6 bases). The germline V gene encodes CDR1 SNHLY and CDR2 FYNNEI. This CDR3 has 12 amino acids. Trimming took off 10 bases at V and 7 bases at J, with 16 bases between the two ends. DNA for the CDR3: TGTGCCACCTCGGGCACAGGGACTGGCTACACCTTC. This codes for CATSGTGTGYTF.

In regard to this clone: The sample holds other DNA sequences that translate to the same CDR3. The chain recombines TRBV7-9 with TRBJ2-7; D is perhaps TRBD2 (6 bases). The V end lost 1 base, the J end lost 3 bases, and 13 bases lay between the germline ends. Germline V gene sequence: CDR1 SEHNR, CDR2 FQNEAQ (reference sequence). This CDR3 contains 15 residues. The CDR3 protein is CASSLVQGGDYEQYF. CDR3 DNA: TGTGCCAGCAGCTTAGTCCAGGGAGGTGACTACGAGCAGTACTTC.

The CDR3 here is CASSFISVGSQVGGYTF. CDR3 DNA: TGTGCCAGCAGCTTTATATCGGTCGGGAGTCAGGTCGGTGGCTACACCTTC. This chain joins TRBV7-9 and TRBJ1-2; D is ambiguous. Germline CDR1 and CDR2: SEHNR and FQNEAQ (reference sequence). The V end was cut by 3 bases, the J end by 7 bases, with 24 bases between. This CDR3 is built from 17 residues.

CDR3: CAISRGNEGSPLHF. CDR3 coding DNA: TGTGCCATCAGTAGGGGGAATGAAGGTTCACCCCTCCACTTT. The chain links TRBV10-3 to TRBJ1-6; a weak D match, TRBD1 (6 bases). The germline gives CDR1 ENHRY, CDR2 SYGVKD. V lost 5 bases to trimming and J lost 9 bases, with 14 bases between them. The CDR3 is 14 amino acids.

The chain has TRBV27 and TRBJ1-6, with TRBD1 identical over 7 bases. V lost 7 bases to trimming and J lost 0 bases; unmatched junction nucleotides: 6. Germline lookup yields CDR1 MNHEY and CDR2 SMNVEV (reference sequence). This CDR3 is 16 amino acids long. CDR3 protein: CASNGDSSSYNSPLHF. The DNA of the CDR3 is TGTGCCAGCAACGGGGACAGTAGCTCCTATAATTCACCCCTCCACTTT.